A single sample is the source of the 10 T cell receptor beta chains below, sequenced in a study of T cells in Graves' hyperthyroidism and ophthalmopathy. There were TCR beta CDR3 regions amplified from RNA transcripts. Researchers ran a first-round RT-PCR on the TCR CDR3 using the HTBI primer set. TCRdb reprocessed the multiplex PCR reads via MiXCR and lists one record per CDR3 protein. The sample shows over 350,000 distinct CDR3 sequences, roughly an eighth of them seen only once. Sequenced: blood. Every receptor here comes from a man aged 45 to 65 with Graves' ophthalmopathy.

At least ten counts were recorded for this clonotype. The V gene is TRBV25-1, the J gene TRBJ2-7; tentative D call: TRBD1 (5 bases). V gave up 6 bases and J gave up 4 bases, with 16 bases separating them. Germline V gene lookup returns CDR1 MGHDK and CDR2 SYGVNS. The CDR3 runs 14 residues. The CDR3 DNA reads as TGTGCCAGCAGGGACCACAGGTCCCCATACGAGCAGTACTTC. Translating it yields CASRDHRSPYEQYF.

This clonotype was seen repeatedly, ten times or more. V usage is TRBV14 and J usage is TRBJ2-5, with a tentative D call TRBD2 (6 bases). The CDR3 is made up of 14 amino acids. V was trimmed by 3 bases and J by 1 base, leaving 9 bases between them. Germline V CDR1 and CDR2: SGHDN, FVKESK. CDR3 sequence reads: CASSQVAVQETQYF. The CDR3 DNA reads as TGTGCCAGCAGCCAGGTAGCGGTCCAAGAGACCCAGTACTTC. The whole variable domain, filled in from reference TRBV14 and TRBJ2-5, reads EAGVTQFPSHSVIEKGQTVTLRCDPISGHDNLYWYRRVMGKEIKFLLHFVKESKQDESGMPNNRFLAERTGGTYSTLKVQPAELEDSGVYFCASSQVAVQETQYFGPGTRLLVL.

The table lists this clonotype with a count of one. The rearrangement links TRBV5-1 to TRBJ2-5, with a possible D match to TRBD2 (7 bases). Germline loops: CDR1 SGHRS, CDR2 YFSETQ. The CDR3 runs to 15 residues. V lost 4 bases, J lost 4 bases, and 17 bases lay in between. In DNA, the CDR3 is TGCGCCAGCAGCCAAGGGGGGGGCAGAAGAGAGACCCAGTACTTC. It translates to CASSQGGGRRETQYF.

Only a few counts were recorded for this clonotype. A clone one base away is much larger, so this may be a read error. The CDR3 DNA reads TGTGCCAGCGGTTACCCGCCGCTTGGCTACACCTTC. Its translation: CASGYPPLGYTF. This chain links TRBV6-6 with TRBJ1-2; D remains ambiguous. Germline-derived CDR1 and CDR2 are MNHNY and SVGAGI (reference sequence). The CDR3 runs to 12 residues.

This clonotype was seen repeatedly, ten times or more. The chain is built from TRBV3-1 and TRBJ2-1; D call uncertain. The ends were cut back, 1 base at V and 12 bases at J, with 10 bases in the middle. The CDR3 is 12 residues long. The germline V gene has CDR1 LGHDT and CDR2 YNNKEL (reference sequence). The CDR3 sequence is CASSQVDNLQFF. For the CDR3, the DNA is TGTGCCAGCAGCCAAGTCGACAACCTGCAGTTCTTC.

The chain combines TRBV19 with TRBJ1-5, with D unclear. V lost 7 bases to trimming and J lost 4 bases, with 14 bases between them. CDR1 and CDR2 from the germline V gene are LNHDA and SQIVND (reference sequence). The CDR3 is 14 residues long. The CDR3 protein is CASTRSHENQPQHF. CDR3 DNA: TGTGCCAGTACTCGGAGTCATGAAAATCAGCCCCAGCATTTT.

This clonotype was found many times. The chain links TRBV7-9 to TRBJ1-1; D gene ambiguous. Deletions cut 5 bases from V and 6 bases from J, with 7 bases between. CDR1 SEHNR and CDR2 FQNEAQ come from the germline V gene (reference sequence). This CDR3 has 11 amino acids. The CDR3 coding sequence is TGTGCCAGCAGCCCGGCGGCTGAAGCTTTCTTT. Its protein is CASSPAAEAFF. The full variable domain, in which reference TRBV7-9 and TRBJ1-1 provide the parts outside the CDR3, is DTGVSQNPRHKITKRGQNVTFRCDPISEHNRLYWYRQTLGQGPEFLTYFQNEAQLEKSRLLSDRFSAERPKGSFSTLEIQRTEQGDSAMYLCASSPAAEAFFGQGTRLTVV.

This clonotype came up many times. The genes are TRBV29-1 and TRBJ2-1; 13 bases are a match to TRBD2. The CDR3 totals 16 residues. The ends lost 6 bases at V and 7 bases at J; junction bases unmatched: 12. Germline V gives CDR1 SQVTM, CDR2 ANQGSEA. In nucleotides, the CDR3 is TGCAGCGTGACTCCGGGACTAGCGGGGTCGAAGAATGAGCAGTTCTTC. It specifies CSVTPGLAGSKNEQFF.

This clonotype was observed many times. The rearrangement joins TRBV2 to TRBJ2-7; 8 bases map to TRBD1. After removal of 5 bases from V and 2 bases from J, the junction contained 8 bases not matched to a gene. Germline V CDR1 and CDR2: SNHLY, FYNNEI. CDR3 length: 15 amino acids. CDR3 region: CASSLIQGDPYEQYF. CDR3 in DNA: TGTGCCAGCAGTCTAATACAGGGGGATCCCTACGAGCAGTACTTC.

Remarks on this clonotype: A much bigger clone sits one base away, suggesting this may be a read error. The chain links TRBV12-3 or TRBV12-4 to TRBJ2-3; the match to TRBD1 covers 7 bases. CDR3 length equals 15 residues. The V segment lost 6 bases and the J segment 4 bases; nucleotides outside the gene matches: 10. This chain's CDR3 is CASSLYRGSADTQYF. The CDR3 nucleotides are TGTGCCAGCAGCCTTTACAGGGGTAGCGCAGATACGCAGTATTTT.